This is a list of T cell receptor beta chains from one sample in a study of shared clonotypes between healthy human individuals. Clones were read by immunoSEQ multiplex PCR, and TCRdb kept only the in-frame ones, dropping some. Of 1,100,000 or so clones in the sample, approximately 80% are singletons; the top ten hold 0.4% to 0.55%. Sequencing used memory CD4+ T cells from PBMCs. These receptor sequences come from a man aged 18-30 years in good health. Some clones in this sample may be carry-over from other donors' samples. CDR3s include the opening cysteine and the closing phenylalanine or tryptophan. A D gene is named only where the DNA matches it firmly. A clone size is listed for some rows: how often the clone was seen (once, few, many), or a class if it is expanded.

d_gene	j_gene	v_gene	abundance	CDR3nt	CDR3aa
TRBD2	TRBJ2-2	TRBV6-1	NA	TGTGCCAGCAGAATAGCGGGGGACACCGGGGAGCTGTTTTTT	CASRIAGDTGELFF
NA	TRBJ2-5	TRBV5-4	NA	TGTGCCAGCAGCTTGTCGGAGCGTGGGGGCACCCAGTACTTC	CASSLSERGGTQYF
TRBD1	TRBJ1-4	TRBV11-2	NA	TGTGCCAGCAGCTTCGACAGGGGCCGGGGAAAACTGTTTTTT	CASSFDRGRGKLFF
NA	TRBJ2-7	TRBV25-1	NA	TGTGCCAGCAGTGAATCGGGGTTAAGATACGAGCAGTACTTC	CASSESGLRYEQYF
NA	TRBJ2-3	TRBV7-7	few	TGTGCCAGCAGCCCCCGACAGGTCACAGATACGCAGTATTTT	CASSPRQVTDTQYF
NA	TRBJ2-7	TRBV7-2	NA	TGTGCCAGCAGCTTAGCGGGGGACGAGCAGTACTTC	CASSLAGDEQYF
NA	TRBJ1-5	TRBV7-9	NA	TGTGCCAGCAGCTTAGAGCACTCGGCAGGTATCCAGCCCCAGCATTTT	CASSLEHSAGIQPQHF
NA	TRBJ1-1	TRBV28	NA	TGTGCCAGCAGTTCCCCAATAGACGGGATTGAAGCTTTCTTT	CASSSPIDGIEAFF
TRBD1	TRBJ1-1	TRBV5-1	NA	TGCGCCAGCAGCGCAACACAGGACAGGGTTACTGAAGCTTTCTTT	CASSATQDRVTEAFF
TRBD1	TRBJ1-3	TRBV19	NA	TGTGCCAGTAGTCAACAGGGGGCGAAAGGAAACACCATATATTTT	CASSQQGAKGNTIYF
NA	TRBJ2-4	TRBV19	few	TGTGCCAGTAGTAGTCGCACTGACATTCAGTACTTC	CASSSRTDIQYF
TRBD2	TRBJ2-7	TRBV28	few	TGTGCCAGCAGTTTGCTAGCGGCATACGAGCAGTACTTC	CASSLLAAYEQYF
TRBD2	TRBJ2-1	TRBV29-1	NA	TGCAGCGTTGAAATCGCTAGCGGGAGTCGGCTCTTC	CSVEIASGSRLF
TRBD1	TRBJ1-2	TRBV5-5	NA	TGTGCCAGCAGCTTGGCGACAGGGCGGGTGGATGGCTACACCTTC	CASSLATGRVDGYTF
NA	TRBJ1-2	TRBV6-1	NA	TGTGCCAGCAACCCCGCAGCGGGTTTGGATGGCTACACCTTC	CASNPAAGLDGYTF
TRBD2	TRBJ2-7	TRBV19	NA	TGTGCCAGTAGTCCACTAGCGGGTCCTCCCTACGAGCAGTACTTC	CASSPLAGPPYEQYF
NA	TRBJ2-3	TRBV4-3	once	TGCGCCAGCAGCCAGTCCGGAGGGCGGGAAAGCACAGATACGCAGTATTTT	CASSQSGGRESTDTQYF
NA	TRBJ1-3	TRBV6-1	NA	TGTGCCAGCACGCCGAACTCTGGAAACACCATATATTTT	CASTPNSGNTIYF
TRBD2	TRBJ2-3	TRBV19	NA	TGTGCCAGTAGTGCCTGGACTAGCGGGAGGTCTGATACGCAGTATTTT	CASSAWTSGRSDTQYF
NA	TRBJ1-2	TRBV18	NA	TGTGCCAGCTCACCAGCGGCAGGGACTGGCTACACCTTC	CASSPAAGTGYTF
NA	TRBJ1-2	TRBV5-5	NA	TGTGCCAGCAGCTTGGAAGGAGTAGTTGGCTATGGCTACACCTTC	CASSLEGVVGYGYTF
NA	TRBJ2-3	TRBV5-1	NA	TGCGCCAGCAGCTTTGGTAACAGTCAGAAAGATACGCAGTATTTT	CASSFGNSQKDTQYF
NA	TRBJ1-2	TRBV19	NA	TGTGCCAGTGCTAAGGACAGACACTATGGCTACACCTTC	CASAKDRHYGYTF
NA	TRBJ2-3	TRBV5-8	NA	TGTGCCAGCAGACAACAGGGCCTACTCACAGATACGCAGTATTTT	CASRQQGLLTDTQYF
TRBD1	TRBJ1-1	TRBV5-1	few	TGCGCCAGCAGCCGGACAGGGGAAGAAGCTTTCTTT	CASSRTGEEAFF
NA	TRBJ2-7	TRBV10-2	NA	TGCGCCAGCAGTGAGGGGCCGGGGCAGTACTTC	CASSEGPGQYF
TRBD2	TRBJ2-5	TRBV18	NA	TGTGCCAGCTCACCGAGGGGAGGGGTCGAGACCCAGTACTTC	CASSPRGGVETQYF
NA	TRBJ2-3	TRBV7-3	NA	TGTGCCAGCAGCTCCCTCTCCGAGACTACGCAGTATTTT	CASSSLSETTQYF
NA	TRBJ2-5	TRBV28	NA	TGTGCCAGCTCCTCTCGAGAGACCCAGTACTTC	CASSSRETQYF
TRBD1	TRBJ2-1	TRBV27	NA	TGTGCCAGCAACGAAATGGGGGGACAGGGGGCTTCCAATAAGCAGTTCTTC	CASNEMGGQGASNKQFF
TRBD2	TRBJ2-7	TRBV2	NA	TGTGCCAGCAGCCAGGGGCGGGAGGGCCGCGAGCAGTACTTC	CASSQGREGREQYF
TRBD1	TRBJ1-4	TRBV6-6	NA	TGTGCCAGCAGTCCCGGGACAGGGTGGGTAAAACTGTTTTTT	CASSPGTGWVKLFF
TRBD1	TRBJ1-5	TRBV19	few	TGTGCCAGCAGCGCCGGGACAGGGAACAATCAGCCCCAGCATTTT	CASSAGTGNNQPQHF
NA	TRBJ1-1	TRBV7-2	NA	TGTGCCAGCAGCTTACTTACAGGGACGGGGACTGAAGCTTTCTTT	CASSLLTGTGTEAFF
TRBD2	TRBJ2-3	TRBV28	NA	TGTGCCAGCAGCCCTCCCCGCCGACTAGCGGGAGGGCCGCGGGCAGATACGCAGTATTTT	CASSPPRRLAGGPRADTQYF
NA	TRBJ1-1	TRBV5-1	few	TGCGCCAGCAGCTTGGGGGGACCTAAGACTGAAGCTTTCTTT	CASSLGGPKTEAFF
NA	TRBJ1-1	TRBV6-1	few	TGTGCCAGCAGTGAAGGACAAGAAGCTTTCTTT	CASSEGQEAFF
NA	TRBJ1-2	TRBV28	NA	TGTGCCAGCAGTTTTGGGGCAGGGGAGGTCTATGGCTACACCTTC	CASSFGAGEVYGYTF
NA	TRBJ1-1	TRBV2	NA	TGTGCCAGTGAAGGGGACACTGAAGCTTTCTTT	CASEGDTEAFF
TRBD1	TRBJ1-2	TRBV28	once	TGTGCCAGCAGCCAGGACAGGGAGTATGGCTACACCTTC	CASSQDREYGYTF
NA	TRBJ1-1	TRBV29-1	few	TGCAGCGTTGAACAGTTTTCAGCACTCGGAGCTTTCTTT	CSVEQFSALGAFF
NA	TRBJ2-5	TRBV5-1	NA	TGCGCCAGCAGCTTGGCCAGGGCCCCAGAAGGGACCCAGTACTTC	CASSLARAPEGTQYF
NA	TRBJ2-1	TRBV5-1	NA	TGCGCCAGCAGCTTCGAGGTATACAATGAGCAGTTCTTC	CASSFEVYNEQFF
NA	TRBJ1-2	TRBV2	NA	TGTGCCTTGCAGGGACGAGCTAACTATGGCTACACCTTC	CALQGRANYGYTF
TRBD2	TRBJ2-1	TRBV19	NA	TGTGCCAGTAGTATAGAAGGGACTAGAAGTAACAATGAGCAGTTCTTC	CASSIEGTRSNNEQFF
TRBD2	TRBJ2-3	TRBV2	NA	TGTGCCAGCAGGGGACTAGCGGGCCTCACAGATACGCAGTATTTT	CASRGLAGLTDTQYF
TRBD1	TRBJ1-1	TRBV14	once	TGTGCCAGCAGCCGAGTGACAGGGGTGAACACTGAAGCTTTCTTT	CASSRVTGVNTEAFF
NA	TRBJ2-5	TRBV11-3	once	TGTGCCAGCAGCCCCGGGGGGACAAGACAAGAGACCCAGTACTTC	CASSPGGTRQETQYF
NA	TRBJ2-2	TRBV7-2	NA	TGTGCCAGCAGCTTAAGGGGCGCGGTCACGGGGGAGCTGTTTTTT	CASSLRGAVTGELFF
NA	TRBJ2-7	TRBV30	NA	TGTGCCTGGAGTGGAGCCGCCGAGCAGTACTTC	CAWSGAAEQYF
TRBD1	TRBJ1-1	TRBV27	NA	TGTGCCAGGAGTGGGACAGCCGAGAGGGTTTTCTTT	CARSGTAERVFF
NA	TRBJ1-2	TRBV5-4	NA	TGTGCCAGCACCCCAGCCCAGGGAAACTATGGCTACACCTTC	CASTPAQGNYGYTF
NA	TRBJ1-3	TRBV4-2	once	TGTGCCAGCAACCAGCCTGGGGGTGGAAACACCATATATTTT	CASNQPGGGNTIYF
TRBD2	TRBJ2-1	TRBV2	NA	TGTGCCAGCAGTGTCGCAGCGGGAGATTCCGATGAGCAGTTCTTC	CASSVAAGDSDEQFF
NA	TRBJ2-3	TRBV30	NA	TGTGCCTGGAGTACGGGGCCCGATACGCAGTATTTT	CAWSTGPDTQYF
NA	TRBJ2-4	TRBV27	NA	TGTGCCAGCAGTTTAAACAGAGACGTAGCCAAAAACATTCAGTACTTC	CASSLNRDVAKNIQYF
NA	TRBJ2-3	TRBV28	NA	TGTGCCAGCAGTTTATCCGGATTTACAGATACGCAGTATTTT	CASSLSGFTDTQYF